This TCR beta chain came from a study of long-term antiretroviral therapy in people with HIV. Clinicians in the United States treated all participants with HIV. Germline V lookup: CDR1 SGHRS, CDR2 YFSETQ. V gave up 3 bases and J gave up 5 bases; unmatched junction bases: 4. The CDR3 loop spans 15 amino acids. Survey-level resolution applied to immunoSEQ assay v3.0. Generated by immunoSEQ multiplex PCR, the TCRdb table keeps only in-frame clones and is missing some. The sample records 15,000 or so clones, about 85% being singletons. With regard to this clone: Its antigen is not identified.

Study-level points and caveats: Every time point showed a repertoire led by clones expanded before ART.

This clonotype was sampled from a man between 25 and 39 years old with HIV. The sequencing used unsorted PBMCs, collected less than 1.3 years before starting antiretroviral therapy. The chain has TRBV5-1 and TRBJ2-2; 10 bases line up with TRBD2. CDR3 sequence (DNA): TGCGCCAGCAGCTCGTCGGGACTAGCGACCGGGGAGCTGTTTTTT. It codes for CASSSSGLATGELFF.